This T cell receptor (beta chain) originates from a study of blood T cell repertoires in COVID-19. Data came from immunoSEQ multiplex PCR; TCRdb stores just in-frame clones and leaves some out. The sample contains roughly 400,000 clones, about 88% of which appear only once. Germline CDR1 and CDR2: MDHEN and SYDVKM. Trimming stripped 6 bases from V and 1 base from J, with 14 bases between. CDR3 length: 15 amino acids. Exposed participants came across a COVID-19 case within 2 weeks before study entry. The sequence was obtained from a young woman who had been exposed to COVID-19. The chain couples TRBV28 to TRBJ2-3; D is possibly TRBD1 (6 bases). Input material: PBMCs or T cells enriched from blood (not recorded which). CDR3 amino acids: CASSPTGYGTDTQYF. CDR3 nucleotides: TGTGCCAGCAGCCCCACAGGGTACGGCACAGATACGCAGTATTTT.